This record concerns one TCR beta chain sequence. There are many counts of this clonotype. Its recognized antigen is unknown. Qualities for individual bases were not recorded, and no much larger clone is one base off. This entry belongs to a study of identical twins (dated by TCRdb to the mid-2010s). Describing the broader study: To test whether fetal clonotypes persist, the study used deep sequencing on TCR alpha and beta repertoires from monozygotic twins, unrelated adults of various ages, and cord blood. Replicate twin experiments were performed at different times using different library preparation protocols to rule out contamination.

The library came from 5' RACE. The sequencer was an Illumina HiSeq 2000. Template switching introduced a universal primer binding site; the final cDNA contained a unique molecular identifier, enabling accurate counting of TCR cDNA molecules. Specific primers in the conserved constant-segment region were used to synthesize first-strand cDNA for TCR alpha and beta chains. To control for contamination, every cDNA library was double barcoded, receiving both a SMART-Mk sample barcode and Illumina barcodes. Two successive PCR steps introduced TruSeq adapter sequences along with Illumina sample barcodes. The TCR alpha and beta cDNA libraries were sequenced on the Illumina HiSeq platform using custom primers. The study's own analysis went as follows. MiGEC processed the raw reads to extract unique molecular identifiers, while MiXCR was used to determine the CDR3 positions. For each individual, recombination models were inferred using an EM algorithm with the repgenHMM and IGoR tools. The tcR package in R was used for shared clonotype analysis, with sharing normalized by the product of cloneset sizes. To study raw recombination without the effects of thymic and clonal selection, out-of-frame nonproductive sequences were analyzed. Through fastp at Q25 and MiXCR, TCRdb rebuilt clones from the public reads, retaining in-frame beta chains. Rows matching on CDR3 protein sequence are summarized as one entry with the most common DNA and genes. TCRdb assigned the V and J calls; the authors' analysis was not used. Present in this sample are under 450,000 distinct CDR3 sequences, about 18% of which were seen just once. The ten largest clones add up to around 10% of the sample.

The investigation overall reported the following: Out-of-frame TCR alpha sequences shared between twins showed an excess of low generation-probability sequences compared with coincidental sharing between unrelated individuals. Because the same donors could not be followed over many years, the conclusions relied on cross-sectional statistical analysis. In monozygotic twins, out-of-frame TCR alpha sharing was systematically underestimated by recombination models, although the models agreed with sharing between unrelated individuals. Invariant T cells such as MAIT and iNKT could partly confound zero-insertion analyses, though diverse VJ usage argued against this for most clonotypes. The excess sharing between twins in beta out-of-frame sequences was weaker because fewer shared sequences reduced the signal-to-noise ratio. Abundant cord blood beta clonotypes had fewer insertions, young adult naive repertoires showed a similar but weaker trend, and memory repertoires showed no such trend.

Trimming at the junction amounts to 9 bases on V and 2 bases on J, and the germline ends lie 25 bases apart. The CDR3 spans 17 residues, from the cysteine through the phenylalanine. Only the CDR3 part of the read is kept: 51 bases, read in frame from the first base. As encoded in the germline V gene (reference sequence), CDR1 is SEHNR while CDR2 is FQNEAQ. Only healthy Caucasian donors were included. Three unrelated non-twin adults were additionally sequenced: a male aged 18 to 30, a male aged 50 to 60 and a female aged 50 to 60. Using Miltenyi CD45RO+ enrichment and human naive T-cell isolation kits, memory (CD45RO+) and naive T cells were isolated from PBMC.

The sequenced sample was naive T cells sorted from blood. This specimen's cell subset or site label, per the study, means: cells isolated with a human naive T-cell isolation kit. This sequence uses TRBV7-9 and TRBJ1-1, and the D gene may be TRBD1, 5 bases matching. The origin of this receptor is a man aged 45-65 years in good health. The CDR3 protein sequence reads: CASSSAFRTRANTEAFF. The nucleotide sequence is TGTGCCAGTTCCTCCGCTTTCCGGACCAGGGCCAACACTGAAGCTTTCTTT.